The 23 T cell receptor beta chains below all came from one sample that was sequenced in a study of T-cell reconstitution after alpha-beta-depleted transplantation in children. A library of TCRbeta sequences, prepared with unique molecular identifiers, was generated. MiXCR, applied by TCRdb to the PCR reads, yields one record per CDR3 protein. The sample shows around 600,000 distinct CDR3 sequences, approximately 22% of them seen only once. The material was PBMCs, mostly from graft donor cells, obtained 360 days after TCRalphabeta/CD19-depleted stem cell transplant. The receptors originated from a boy in the first two years of life who had a stem cell transplant for acute myeloid leukemia, so the T cells may come from the graft donor.

The chain couples TRBV10-3 to TRBJ2-7, with TRBD1 matching 7 bases. CDR3 length: 13 residues. The V gene's germline CDR1 is ENHRY and CDR2 SYGVKD. Unmatched junction bases numbered 7, after V lost 8 bases and J lost 3 bases. The CDR3 DNA follows: TGTGCCATCTCAAAGGGGGACAGCTACGAGCAGTACGTC. Protein: CAISKGDSYEQYV.

This clonotype was observed many times. The chain has TRBV20-1 and TRBJ2-4, with 8 bases lining up with TRBD2. Germline CDR1 reads DFQATT; CDR2 reads SNEGSKA (reference sequence). J gave up 8 bases and V 3 bases, and 12 bases lay outside the gene matches. The CDR3 runs 15 residues. In nucleotides, the CDR3 is TGCAGTGCTAGGGCGGGGGGCCTTCGGGGAGACATTCAGTACTTC. Residues: CSARAGGLRGDIQYF.

This clonotype was found many times. The chain recombines TRBV7-9 with TRBJ1-4, with 9 bases fitting TRBD1. J gave up 11 bases and V 8 bases, and 12 bases lay outside the gene matches. Germline CDR1 and CDR2: SEHNR and FQNEAQ (reference sequence). The CDR3 sequence is 14 residues long. CDR3 nucleotide sequence: TGTGCCAGCGGACAGGGGTTCGAGTCGGATAAACTGTTTTTT. Translation: CASGQGFESDKLFF.

J is TRBJ2-2 and V is TRBV7-9; D is unresolved. The CDR3 runs to 14 residues. Germline V gene sequence: CDR1 SEHNR, CDR2 FQNEAQ (reference sequence). Trimming took off 4 bases at V and 12 bases at J, with 18 bases between the two ends. CDR3 amino acids: CASSSPVQTEKLFF. CDR3 sequence (DNA): TGTGCCAGCAGCTCACCCGTCCAGACCGAGAAGCTGTTTTTT.

J is TRBJ2-5 and V is TRBV20-1; 8 bases are shared with TRBD2. J was trimmed by 5 bases and V by 6 bases; bases with no gene match: 11. Germline loops: CDR1 DFQATT, CDR2 SNEGSKA (reference sequence). This CDR3 region has 14 residues. The CDR3 loop reads CSARPGLGWETQYF. In DNA, the CDR3 is TGCAGTGCACGCCCGGGACTAGGGTGGGAGACCCAGTACTTC.

This clonotype was observed a handful of times. This sequence joins TRBV6-5 and TRBJ1-1; tentatively, D is TRBD1 (5 bases). V dropped 2 bases and J dropped 4 bases, with 14 bases sitting between them. The CDR3 runs to 15 residues. CDR1 is MNHEY, CDR2 SVGAGI, per germline. The CDR3, as DNA: TGTGCCAGCAGTTACAAGGGAGGGAGGGGCACTGAAGCTTTCTTT. Protein: CASSYKGGRGTEAFF.

The rearrangement joins TRBV12-3 or TRBV12-4 to TRBJ1-5; TRBD1 aligns across 7 bases. This CDR3 is 18 amino acids long. Trimming at V came to 3 bases and at J to 4 bases, leaving 15 bases not matched to a gene. CDR3 in amino acids: CASSLRDSGAALNQPQHF. In DNA, the CDR3 is TGTGCCAGCAGTTTGCGGGACAGCGGGGCGGCCTTGAATCAGCCCCAGCATTTT.

The genes are TRBV5-8 and TRBJ2-2; D is perhaps TRBD1 or TRBD2 (5 bases each). The CDR3 spans 16 residues. Germline V gives CDR1 SGHTS, CDR2 YDEGEE. V was trimmed by 3 bases and J by 3 bases, leaving 15 bases between them. The CDR3 nucleotides are TGTGCCAGCAGCTCGACTGCAGGGAGTTACACCGGGGAGCTGTTTTTT. Amino acids: CASSSTAGSYTGELFF.

The J gene is TRBJ1-2, the V gene TRBV5-1; D unclear. This CDR3 contains 16 residues. V shed 4 bases and J shed 5 bases, with 21 bases lying between them. CDR1 is SGHRS and CDR2 is YFSETQ in the germline V gene. This CDR3 is CASSPTSGSLGYGYTF. The CDR3 DNA follows: TGCGCCAGCAGCCCTACGTCTGGGTCCTTGGGATATGGCTACACCTTC.

The table lists this clonotype with many counts. The chain combines TRBV20-1 with TRBJ2-7, with TRBD2 matching over 10 bases. The CDR3 is made up of 15 amino acids. Germline assignment: CDR1 DFQATT and CDR2 SNEGSKA (reference sequence). With V trimmed by 3 bases and J by 2 bases, 7 bases remained unmatched. The CDR3 sequence: CSASLPSGGAYEQYF. The CDR3 DNA sequence: TGCAGTGCTAGTTTACCTAGCGGGGGCGCCTACGAGCAGTACTTC.

This chain joins TRBV12-3 or TRBV12-4 and TRBJ1-1, with D uncertain. Trimming took 3 bases from V and 1 from J, leaving 9 bases between them. The CDR3 sequence is 14 residues long. The CDR3 nucleotides read TGTGCCAGCAGTTTGAGGCGGACGAACACTGAAGCTTTCTTT. Its translation: CASSLRRTNTEAFF.

The chain links TRBV12-3 or TRBV12-4 to TRBJ1-3; no definite D call. V was pared by 4 bases and J by 4 bases, with 8 bases between. The CDR3 loop spans 13 amino acids. CDR3: CASSSILGNTIYF. The CDR3 DNA is TGTGCCAGCAGTTCGATATTGGGAAACACCATATATTTT.

The chain employs TRBV6-5 and TRBJ1-5, with a weak D call TRBD1 (6 bases). This CDR3 has 15 residues. Germline-derived CDR1 and CDR2 are MNHEY and SVGAGI. Trimming took off 4 bases at V and 1 base at J, with 11 bases between the two ends. The chain's CDR3 is CASSFRGGSNQPQHF. The DNA for the CDR3 is TGTGCCAGCAGTTTCCGAGGGGGGAGCAATCAGCCCCAGCATTTT.

Ten or more counts support this clonotype. Written as DNA, the CDR3 is TGCAGTGCTAGTGAGGGGGAGAATGAGCAGTTCTTC. Its translation: CSASEGENEQFF. The chain combines TRBV20-1 with TRBJ2-1; D might be TRBD1 (6 bases). Trimming pared 3 bases from V and 7 bases from J, leaving 10 bases between. CDR1 is DFQATT, CDR2 SNEGSKA, per germline (reference sequence). CDR3 length equals 12 residues.

This clonotype was seen a handful of times. The chain employs TRBV20-1 and TRBJ2-7; no definite D call. This CDR3 contains 14 residues. Trimming cost V 2 bases and J 0 bases, with 11 bases left between them. Germline V gene sequence: CDR1 DFQATT, CDR2 SNEGSKA (reference sequence). The CDR3 bases are TGCAGTGCTAGACCCCAAAAGTACTCCTACGAGCAGTACGTC. It is translated as CSARPQKYSYEQYV.

This rearrangement joins TRBV7-2 to TRBJ1-3, with 8 bases aligning to TRBD1. Germline lookup yields CDR1 SGHTA and CDR2 FQGNSA. CDR3 length equals 15 residues. V dropped 0 bases and J dropped 2; count of bases not matched to a gene: 0. CDR3 DNA sequence: TGTGCCAGCAGCTTAGCACAGGGGGCTGGAAACACCATATATTTT. As protein: CASSLAQGAGNTIYF. Variable domain in full (rest from reference TRBV7-2 and TRBJ1-3): GAGVSQSPSNKVTEKGKDVELRCDPISGHTALYWYRQSLGQGLEFLIYFQGNSAPDKSGLPSDRFSAERTGGSVSTLTIQRTQQEDSAVYLCASSLAQGAGNTIYFGEGSWLTVV.

This sequence joins TRBV12-3 or TRBV12-4 and TRBJ1-1; D unresolved. Trimming removed 8 bases at V and 4 bases at J, with 14 bases between. CDR3 length equals 13 residues. Written as DNA, the CDR3 is TGTGCCAGCGGGCGGGAGGTCAGCACTGAAGCTTTCTTT. Its translation is CASGREVSTEAFF.

This clonotype occurred many times. The CDR3 nucleotides read TGCAGTGCGAGACAGGGGCAAGCGGAGACCCAGTACTTC. Translated, it gives CSARQGQAETQYF. This chain joins TRBV20-1 and TRBJ2-5; TRBD1 agrees at 8 bases. Losses at the gene ends were 6 bases for V and 5 bases for J; bases not matched to a gene: 8. This CDR3 comprises 13 residues. Germline-derived CDR1 and CDR2 are DFQATT and SNEGSKA (reference sequence).

The chain joins TRBV6-1 to TRBJ2-1; TRBD2 matches 12 bases. V lost 5 bases and J lost 5; bases outside the gene matches: 4. The CDR3 runs 15 residues. The germline gives CDR1 MNHNS, CDR2 SASEGT. CDR3: CASSIRTSGDNEQFF. As DNA, the CDR3 is TGTGCCAGCAGTATAAGGACTAGCGGGGACAATGAGCAGTTCTTC.

J is TRBJ2-7 and V is TRBV10-2; D may be TRBD2 (6 bases). CDR3 size: 13 residues. CDR1 and CDR2 from the germline V gene are WSHSY and SAAADI. Trimming took 7 bases from V and 3 from J, leaving 13 bases between them. This chain's CDR3 is CASTPGGSYEQYV. CDR3 in DNA: TGCGCCAGCACCCCTGGAGGGAGCTACGAGCAGTACGTC.

This clonotype was seen many times. V gene TRBV4-3 combines with J gene TRBJ2-7; 10 bases match TRBD2. The CDR3 sequence is 15 residues long. With V trimmed by 0 bases and J by 3 bases, 2 bases remained unmatched. The germline CDR1 and CDR2 sequences are LGHNA and YSLEER. CDR3 amino acids: CASSQDRTSGYEQYF. CDR3 in DNA: TGCGCCAGCAGCCAAGACAGGACTAGCGGCTACGAGCAGTACTTC.

The chain is built from TRBV4-3 and TRBJ2-2; TRBD1 matches 7 bases. This CDR3 spans 16 amino acids. V gave up 2 bases and J gave up 4 bases; unmatched junction bases: 7. CDR1 is LGHNA, CDR2 YSLEER, per germline. CDR3 sequence: CASSQPTGASTGELFF. DNA of the CDR3: TGCGCCAGCAGCCAACCTACAGGGGCGAGCACCGGGGAGCTGTTTTTT.

This clonotype showed up many times. The chain couples TRBV7-6 to TRBJ2-7, with D perhaps matching TRBD2 (6 bases). From germline, CDR1 is SGHVS and CDR2 FNYEAQ. Trimming took 5 bases from V and 2 from J, leaving 16 bases between them. The CDR3 runs 15 residues. In nucleotides, the CDR3 is TGTGCCAGCAGCCCACGCGGGGTCGGGACCTACGAGCAGTACTTC. Translation: CASSPRGVGTYEQYF.